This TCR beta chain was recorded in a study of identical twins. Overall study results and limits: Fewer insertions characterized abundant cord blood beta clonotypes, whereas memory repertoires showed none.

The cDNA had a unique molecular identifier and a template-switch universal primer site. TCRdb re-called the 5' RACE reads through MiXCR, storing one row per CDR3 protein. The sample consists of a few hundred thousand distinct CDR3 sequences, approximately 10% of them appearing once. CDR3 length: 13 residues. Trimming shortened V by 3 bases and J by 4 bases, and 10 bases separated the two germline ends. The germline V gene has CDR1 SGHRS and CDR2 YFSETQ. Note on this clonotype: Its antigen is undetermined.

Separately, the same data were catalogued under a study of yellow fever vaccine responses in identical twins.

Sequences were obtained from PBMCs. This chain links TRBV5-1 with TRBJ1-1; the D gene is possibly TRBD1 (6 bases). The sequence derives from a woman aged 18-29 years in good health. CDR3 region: CASSSTRGTEAFF. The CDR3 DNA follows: TGCGCCAGCAGCTCCACCAGGGGCACTGAAGCTTTCTTT.